Reported below is one T cell receptor beta chain. The sample is drawn from a study of blood T cell repertoires in COVID-19. Looking at the study overall: Both acute and convalescent COVID-19 samples were obtained from the United States, Italy and Spain.

Libraries were prepared by immunoSEQ multiplex PCR; TCRdb keeps only in-frame clonotypes and omits some of them. The profile shows 180,000 or so clones, about 88% of them singletons. The germline CDR1 and CDR2 sequences are SGDLS and YYNGEE. V lost 1 base, J lost 5 bases, and 4 bases stayed unmatched. The CDR3 loop spans 15 amino acids. The chain uses TRBV9 and TRBJ2-2; 8 nucleotides align to TRBD1. Sequenced material: peripheral blood. This receptor was identified in a man younger than 30 with active or convalescent COVID-19. The CDR3 DNA reads as TGTGCCAGCAGCGTATCCAGGGGGCATACCGGGGAGCTGTTTTTT. Protein: CASSVSRGHTGELFF.